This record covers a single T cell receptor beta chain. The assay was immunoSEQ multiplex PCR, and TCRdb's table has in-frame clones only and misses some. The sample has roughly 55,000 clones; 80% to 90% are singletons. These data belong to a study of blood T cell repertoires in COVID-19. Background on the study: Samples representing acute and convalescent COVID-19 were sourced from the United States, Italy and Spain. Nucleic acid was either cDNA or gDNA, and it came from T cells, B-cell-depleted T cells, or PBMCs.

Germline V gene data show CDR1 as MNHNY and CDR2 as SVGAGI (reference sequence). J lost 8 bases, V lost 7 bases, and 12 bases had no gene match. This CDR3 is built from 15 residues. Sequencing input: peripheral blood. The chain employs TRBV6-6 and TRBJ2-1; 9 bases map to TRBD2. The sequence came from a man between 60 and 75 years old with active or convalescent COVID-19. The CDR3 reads CASIPGGSGSDEQFF. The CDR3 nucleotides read TGTGCCAGCATCCCCGGGGGTAGCGGGAGCGATGAGCAGTTCTTC.